This T cell receptor (beta chain) was documented in a study of blood T cell repertoires in COVID-19. Study details: Whether acute or convalescent, the COVID-19 samples came from the United States, Italy and Spain. Sample material is recorded as cDNA or gDNA derived from T cells, B-cell-depleted T cells, or PBMCs.

V lost 9 bases and J 1 base, leaving 13 bases between the germline ends. CDR3 length: 13 residues. The germline CDR1 and CDR2 sequences are SGHNT and YYREEE (reference sequence). Patients from Seattle were sampled longitudinally, starting during active infection. In the original processing: Estimated nucleated cell counts came from reference gene primer amplification. The assay was immunoSEQ multiplex PCR, and TCRdb's table has in-frame clones only and misses some. V and J calls and clone size are those listed in that table; D and trimming were worked out from the DNA. Of 150,000 to 180,000 clones in the sample, approximately 80% were seen once.

The TCR sequence derives from a woman aged 55 to 70 with COVID-19, enrolled during active disease. Input material: peripheral blood. V and J are TRBV5-4 and TRBJ1-1; perhaps TRBD1 as D (5 bases). The CDR3 loop is CATIRDTNTEAFF. The CDR3 DNA reads as TGTGCCACGATCAGGGATACGAACACTGAAGCTTTCTTT.